This TCR beta chain originates from a study of cytomegalovirus exposure and HLA in healthy donors. Findings and caveats of the study: Several of the most significant clusters appeared, in a later analysis, to be linked to common viral pathogens. In presence/absence analyses, roughly uniform sequencing depth across donors was assumed.

The study ran its PCR with 60 Vbeta and 13 Jbeta primers. Sequencing used immunoSEQ multiplex PCR; TCRdb keeps in-frame clones, though not all of them. The sample carries 100,000 to 130,000 clones, 77% recorded once. The germline V gene has CDR1 SGHAT and CDR2 FQNNGV. The CDR3 is made up of 15 amino acids. Trimming cost V 6 bases and J 2 bases, with 13 bases left between them. A word on this clone: Its antigen is undetermined.

This receptor was taken from a male donor in good health and CMV-seronegative. The sample consisted of PBMCs. The chain links TRBV11-2 to TRBJ2-2, with D possibly matching TRBD2 (6 bases). The CDR3 sequence: CASRGQGTNTGELFF. DNA of the CDR3: TGTGCCAGCAGGGGTCAAGGGACTAACACCGGGGAGCTGTTTTTT. Full variable domain (missing parts from reference TRBV11-2 and TRBJ2-2): EAGVAQSPRYKIIEKRQSVAFWCNPISGHATLYWYQQILGQGPKLLIQFQNNGVVDDSQLPKDRFSAERLKGVDSTLKIQPAKLEDSAVYLCASRGQGTNTGELFFGEGSRLTVL.